The 31 T cell receptor beta chains presented below share a single source sample, sequenced in a study of T cell changes during pregnancy in multiple sclerosis. Profiling relied on immunoSEQ multiplex PCR, and the TCRdb table lists in-frame clones only, not all of them. The sample holds fewer than 55,000 clones; 90% are singletons and the top ten take 4.7%. The specimen was peripheral blood, collected in the second trimester of pregnancy. These receptor sequences come from a female donor in good health, enrolled as a control in a pregnancy study.

The chain carries TRBV30 and TRBJ1-6, with D hard to call. Trimming removed 2 bases at V and 6 bases at J, with 5 bases between. CDR3 length: 12 residues. Germline-derived CDR1 and CDR2 are GTSNPN and SVGIG (reference sequence). DNA for the CDR3: TGTGCCTGGAGTATACTTAATTCACCCCTCCACTTT. This sequence encodes CAWSILNSPLHF.

This chain uses TRBV19 with TRBJ2-7; TRBD1 matches at 9 bases. J gave up 4 bases and V 3 bases, and 16 bases lay outside the gene matches. The CDR3 has 18 residues. Germline assignment: CDR1 LNHDA and CDR2 SQIVND (reference sequence). DNA of the CDR3: TGTGCCAGTAGTATCCTCCTAAATCTCCGGGACAGGGCGTACGAGCAGTACTTC. It is translated as CASSILLNLRDRAYEQYF.

This clone appeared once. V gene TRBV19 combines with J gene TRBJ2-1; possible D gene TRBD2, 5 bases. The CDR3 contains 15 residues. V lost 1 base and J 4 bases, leaving 11 bases between the germline ends. Germline CDR1 is LNHDA and CDR2 is SQIVND (reference sequence). CDR3 protein: CASSIVLGSYNEQFF. CDR3 in DNA: TGTGCCAGTAGTATAGTACTAGGATCTTACAATGAGCAGTTCTTC. Full variable domain (missing parts from reference TRBV19 and TRBJ2-1): DGGITQSPKYLFRKEGQNVTLSCEQNLNHDAMYWYRQDPGQGLRLIYYSQIVNDFQKGDIAEGYSVSREKKESFPLTVTSAQKNPTAFYLCASSIVLGSYNEQFFGPGTRLTVL.

The chain carries TRBV10-1 and TRBJ2-3; TRBD2 matches 14 bases. V gave up 6 bases and J gave up 5 bases; unmatched junction bases: 1. From germline, CDR1 is WNHNN and CDR2 SYGVQD (reference sequence). The CDR3 loop spans 14 amino acids. The CDR3 sequence: CASSGLAGGDTQYF. DNA of the CDR3: TGCGCCAGCAGCGGACTAGCGGGGGGAGATACGCAGTATTTT.

This chain uses TRBV4-2 with TRBJ1-1; unclear D gene. The CDR3 runs 13 residues. Germline loops: CDR1 LGHNA, CDR2 YNFKEQ. The V gene lost 0 bases and the J gene lost 11 bases, with 13 bases spanning the gap. CDR3 in DNA: TGTGCCAGCAGCCAAGATCTGATGACAAGGGCTTTCTTT. Its protein product is CASSQDLMTRAFF.

The chain combines TRBV2 with TRBJ2-1; D is possibly TRBD1 (7 bases). The CDR3 loop spans 15 amino acids. CDR1 and CDR2 (germline): SNHLY, FYNNEI. Trimming shortened V by 3 bases and J by 2 bases, and 11 bases separated the two germline ends. The DNA of the CDR3 is TGTGCCAGCAGTGAGGCGGGACAGCCCTACAATGAGCAGTTCTTC. Protein: CASSEAGQPYNEQFF. Full variable domain (remainder filled in from reference TRBV2 and TRBJ2-1): EPEVTQTPSHQVTQMGQEVILRCVPISNHLYFYWYRQILGQKVEFLVSFYNNEISEKSEIFDDQFSVERPDGSNFTLKIRSTKLEDSAMYFCASSEAGQPYNEQFFGPGTRLTVL.

This chain links TRBV9 with TRBJ2-3, with 11 positions matching TRBD2. Germline CDR1 is SGDLS and CDR2 is YYNGEE. This CDR3 comprises 17 residues. V gave up 0 bases and J gave up 3 bases; unmatched junction bases: 6. The CDR3 region has the DNA TGTGCCAGCAGCGTAGGACTAGCGGGGCCAATTACAGATACGCAGTATTTT. Protein sequence: CASSVGLAGPITDTQYF.

The chain has TRBV7-9 and TRBJ2-7; D is perhaps TRBD1 (6 bases). The CDR3 spans 15 residues. V lost 2 bases, J lost 4 bases, and 15 bases lay in between. Germline V gene lookup returns CDR1 SEHNR and CDR2 FQNEAQ (reference sequence). CDR3 nucleotide sequence: TGTGCCAGCAGCTTACAACAGGGAACTTTGTACGAGCAGTACTTC. This encodes CASSLQQGTLYEQYF.

This chain links TRBV5-1 with TRBJ1-5; D is unresolved. The V and J ends lost 4 bases and 7 bases respectively, with 18 bases between them. From germline, CDR1 is SGHRS and CDR2 YFSETQ. The CDR3 runs to 15 residues. The CDR3, as DNA: TGCGCCAGCAGCCCCGGAGAGGAGGGTGGACAGCCCCAGCATTTT. This encodes CASSPGEEGGQPQHF. Filled out from reference TRBV5-1 and TRBJ1-5, the complete variable domain reads KAGVTQTPRYLIKTRGQQVTLSCSPISGHRSVSWYQQTPGQGLQFLFEYFSETQRNKGNFPGRFSGRQFSNSRSEMNVSTLELGDSALYLCASSPGEEGGQPQHFGDGTRLSIL.

This chain uses TRBV25-1 with TRBJ1-1; D possibly corresponds to TRBD1 (5 bases). V dropped 4 bases and J dropped 7 bases, with 10 bases sitting between them. The CDR3 runs 12 residues. The germline gives CDR1 MGHDK, CDR2 SYGVNS. The CDR3 protein is CASSGGHIEAFF. The DNA of the CDR3 is TGTGCCAGCAGTGGAGGACACATTGAAGCTTTCTTT.

The chain links TRBV7-2 to TRBJ2-7, with 9 bases identical to TRBD1. The J segment lost 2 bases and the V segment lost 7 bases, leaving 18 bases of the junction unmatched. The V gene's germline CDR1 is SGHTA and CDR2 FQGNSA. The CDR3 consists of 18 residues. CDR3 residues: CASKLWGQGGPRTYEQYF. As DNA, the CDR3 is TGTGCCAGCAAACTATGGGGACAGGGCGGACCCCGCACCTACGAGCAGTACTTC.

This rearrangement joins TRBV30 to TRBJ2-2; weak D call: TRBD1 (5 bases). The CDR3 runs 15 residues. Germline V gene data show CDR1 as GTSNPN and CDR2 as SVGIG (reference sequence). The V end lost 5 bases, the J end lost 4 bases, and 17 bases lay between the germline ends. The CDR3 DNA reads as TGTGCCTGGGACGTCGGCAGGGTGACCACCGGGGAGCTGTTTTTT. Translation gives CAWDVGRVTTGELFF.

The V and J genes are TRBV7-2 and TRBJ2-1, with 11 bases fitting TRBD2. The V and J ends lost 2 bases and 9 bases, in that order; junction bases with no gene match: 6. The germline V gene encodes CDR1 SGHTA and CDR2 FQGNSA. The CDR3 is made up of 15 amino acids. The CDR3 DNA reads as TGTGCCAGCAGCTTACTAGCGGGGGGCGATTTTGAGCAGTTCTTC. Protein sequence: CASSLLAGGDFEQFF.

The CDR3 region has the DNA TGTGCCAGCAGTTCCCGGACAGGGGGCCTCCTCTATGGCTACACCTTC. Protein product: CASSSRTGGLLYGYTF. This chain joins TRBV6-5 and TRBJ1-2, with 11 bases identical to TRBD1. This CDR3 is built from 16 residues. J was trimmed by 4 bases and V by 4 bases; bases with no gene match: 8. CDR1 and CDR2 (germline): MNHEY, SVGAGI.

This clone was seen just once. CDR3 residues: CASSPGLAGTGELFF. The CDR3 DNA sequence: TGTGCCAGCAGTCCCGGTCTAGCGGGGACCGGGGAGCTGTTTTTT. V and J are TRBV27 and TRBJ2-2, with 9 bases aligning to TRBD2. V dropped 5 bases and J dropped 5; count of bases not matched to a gene: 6. Germline CDR1 MNHEY, CDR2 SMNVEV (reference sequence). The CDR3 spans 15 residues.

V usage is TRBV5-6 and J usage is TRBJ2-7; perhaps TRBD2 as D (6 bases). Germline values: CDR1 SGHDT, CDR2 YYEEEE. Trimming took off 8 bases at V and 1 base at J, with 13 bases between the two ends. This CDR3 has 13 amino acids. As DNA, the CDR3 is TGTGCCAGTCTTCAGCGGGCATCCTACGAGCAGTACTTC. Protein: CASLQRASYEQYF. The full variable domain, with the rest looked up from reference TRBV5-6 and TRBJ2-7, is DAGVTQSPTHLIKTRGQQVTLRCSPKSGHDTVSWYQQALGQGPQFIFQYYEEEERQRGNFPDRFSGHQFPNYSSELNVNALLLGDSALYLCASLQRASYEQYFGPGTRLTVT.

V and J are TRBV27 and TRBJ1-6; 9 bases map to TRBD1. Losses at the gene ends were 4 bases for V and 10 bases for J; bases not matched to a gene: 5. CDR1 and CDR2 (germline): MNHEY, SMNVEV (reference sequence). The CDR3 spans 14 residues. The CDR3 DNA sequence: TGTGCCAGCAGTTACGGGACAGGGCCCTCACCCCTCCACTTT. Protein product: CASSYGTGPSPLHF.

The chain joins TRBV11-2 to TRBJ2-5; perhaps TRBD1 as D (7 bases). The germline V and J ends were trimmed by 3 bases and 3 bases, with 14 bases remaining between them. The CDR3 sequence is 15 residues long. The germline CDR1 and CDR2 sequences are SGHAT and FQNNGV. As DNA, the CDR3 is TGTGCCAGCAGCTTCGGGGGACAGATGAAAGAGACCCAGTACTTC. Translating gives CASSFGGQMKETQYF.

This CDR3 is CASSLGAAFYGYTF. The CDR3 DNA follows: TGTGCCAGCAGTTTAGGAGCAGCCTTCTATGGCTACACCTTC. The V call is TRBV27, the J call TRBJ1-2; D not certain. The CDR3 sequence is 14 residues long. Germline loops: CDR1 MNHEY, CDR2 SMNVEV (reference sequence). Deletions cut 2 bases from V and 4 bases from J, with 11 bases between.

Only one count was recorded for this clone. This chain links TRBV7-2 with TRBJ2-1, with 12 bases fitting TRBD2. The V gene's germline CDR1 is SGHTA and CDR2 FQGNSA. The CDR3 is made up of 16 amino acids. V shed 3 bases and J 4 bases; nucleotides not matched to a gene: 4. The CDR3 DNA is TGTGCCAGCAGCTTTCTAGCGGGGGGGCTATACAATGAGCAGTTCTTC. Amino acid sequence: CASSFLAGGLYNEQFF.

The rearrangement joins TRBV6-5 to TRBJ1-5; TRBD1 might be the D (5 bases). The CDR3 has 15 amino acids. Trimming took 6 bases from V and 0 from J, leaving 12 bases between them. The germline CDR1 and CDR2 sequences are MNHEY and SVGAGI. DNA of the CDR3: TGTGCCAGCAGCCGGGGGGGGGATAGCAATCAGCCCCAGCATTTT. This codes for CASSRGGDSNQPQHF.

V gene TRBV10-3 combines with J gene TRBJ1-1, with TRBD1 matching 8 bases. Germline CDR1 and CDR2: ENHRY and SYGVKD. The CDR3 runs to 12 residues. Unmatched junction bases numbered 0, after V lost 8 bases and J lost 1 base. The CDR3 sequence: CAIGQGNTEAFF. In DNA, the CDR3 is TGTGCCATCGGACAGGGGAACACTGAAGCTTTCTTT.

The chain couples TRBV4-3 to TRBJ2-5, with 10 bases aligning to TRBD1. CDR1 and CDR2 from the germline V gene are LGHNA and YSLEER. V shed 0 bases and J 0 bases; nucleotides not matched to a gene: 1. This CDR3 has 16 residues. CDR3 region: CASSQDGQGDQETQYF. Written as DNA, the CDR3 is TGCGCCAGCAGCCAAGATGGACAGGGGGACCAAGAGACCCAGTACTTC.

The V gene is TRBV19, the J gene TRBJ1-1, with D possibly being TRBD1 (5 bases). From germline, CDR1 is LNHDA and CDR2 SQIVND (reference sequence). This CDR3 spans 15 amino acids. Trimming took off 1 base at V and 4 bases at J, with 13 bases between the two ends. The CDR3 DNA reads TGTGCCAGTAGTATAGCCCCCGACAGTACCACTGAAGCTTTCTTT. This codes for CASSIAPDSTTEAFF.

The rearrangement uses TRBV6-5 and TRBJ1-3, with 8 bases lining up with TRBD1. V dropped 6 bases and J dropped 4; count of bases not matched to a gene: 8. Germline V gene lookup returns CDR1 MNHEY and CDR2 SVGAGI. This CDR3 contains 15 residues. CDR3 sequence: CASRTGVSKGNTIYF. The CDR3 nucleotides are TGTGCCAGCAGGACAGGGGTGTCAAAAGGAAACACCATATATTTT.

The chain employs TRBV19 and TRBJ2-1; D possibly corresponds to TRBD1 (6 bases). The CDR3 is made up of 14 amino acids. From germline, CDR1 is LNHDA and CDR2 SQIVND (reference sequence). With 4 bases removed from V and 3 bases from J, the gap between germline ends came to 10 bases. CDR3 in amino acids: CASSTQGFYNEQFF. For the CDR3, the DNA is TGTGCCAGTAGTACACAGGGATTCTACAATGAGCAGTTCTTC.

The J gene is TRBJ2-7, the V gene TRBV19, with 8 bases fitting TRBD2. Germline loops: CDR1 LNHDA, CDR2 SQIVND (reference sequence). The CDR3 runs 14 residues. V trimming: 5 bases; J trimming: 2 bases; junction bases outside the gene matches: 5. The CDR3 DNA reads TGTGCCAGTAGTCGGCGGGAGGCAACCTACGAGCAGTACTTC. This codes for CASSRREATYEQYF. The whole variable domain, filled in from reference TRBV19 and TRBJ2-7, reads DGGITQSPKYLFRKEGQNVTLSCEQNLNHDAMYWYRQDPGQGLRLIYYSQIVNDFQKGDIAEGYSVSREKKESFPLTVTSAQKNPTAFYLCASSRREATYEQYFGPGTRLTVT.

The chain couples TRBV7-7 to TRBJ2-1; weak D call: TRBD2 (6 bases). V was clipped by 3 bases and J by 5 bases, with 11 bases between them. The CDR3 has 14 residues. Looked up from germline, CDR1 is SSHAT and CDR2 is FNYEAQ (reference sequence). As DNA, the CDR3 is TGTGCCAGCAGCTTGGGGCTAGCGAACAATGAGCAGTTCTTC. Its protein is CASSLGLANNEQFF.

This clone was counted a few times. This chain joins TRBV30 and TRBJ1-1; D unresolved. Germline-derived CDR1 and CDR2 are GTSNPN and SVGIG (reference sequence). This CDR3 has 12 amino acids. V lost 8 bases and J lost 4, with 14 bases in between. The chain's CDR3 is CARDRGGTEAFF. For the CDR3, the DNA is TGTGCCAGGGATCGGGGTGGCACTGAAGCTTTCTTT.

The CDR3 bases are TGTGCCAGTAGTATCGGCTTGGTAGCGGGAGGGGGGAATGAGCAGTTCTTC. As protein: CASSIGLVAGGGNEQFF. J is TRBJ2-1 and V is TRBV19; 11 bases map to TRBD2. The CDR3 totals 17 residues. Germline CDR1 LNHDA, CDR2 SQIVND (reference sequence). The ends lost 3 bases at V and 7 bases at J; junction bases unmatched: 11.

The chain uses TRBV27 and TRBJ1-1, with TRBD1 matching over 7 bases. This CDR3 has 14 amino acids. Trimming removed 0 bases from V and 4 bases from J; junction bases left unmatched: 2. CDR1 and CDR2 (germline): MNHEY, SMNVEV (reference sequence). CDR3 residues: CASSLSGQITEAFF. The CDR3 DNA reads as TGTGCCAGCAGTTTATCGGGACAGATCACTGAAGCTTTCTTT.